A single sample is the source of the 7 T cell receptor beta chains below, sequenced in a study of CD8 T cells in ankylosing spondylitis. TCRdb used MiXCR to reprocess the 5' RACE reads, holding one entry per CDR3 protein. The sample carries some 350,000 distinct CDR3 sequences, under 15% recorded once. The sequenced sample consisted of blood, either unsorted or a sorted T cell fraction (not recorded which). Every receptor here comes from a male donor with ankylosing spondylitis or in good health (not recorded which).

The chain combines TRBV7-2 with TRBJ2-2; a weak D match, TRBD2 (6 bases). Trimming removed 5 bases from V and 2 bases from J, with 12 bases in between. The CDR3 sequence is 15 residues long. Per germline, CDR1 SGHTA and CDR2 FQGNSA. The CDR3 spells CASSPFSGNTGELFF. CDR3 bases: TGTGCCAGCAGCCCTTTTAGCGGTAACACCGGGGAGCTGTTTTTT.

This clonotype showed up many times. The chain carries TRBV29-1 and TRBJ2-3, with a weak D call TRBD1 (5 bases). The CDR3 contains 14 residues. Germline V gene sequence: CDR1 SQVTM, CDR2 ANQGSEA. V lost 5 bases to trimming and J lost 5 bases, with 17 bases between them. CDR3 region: CSVSPGYLGDTQYF. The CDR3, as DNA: TGCAGCGTTTCCCCAGGGTATTTGGGAGATACGCAGTATTTT.

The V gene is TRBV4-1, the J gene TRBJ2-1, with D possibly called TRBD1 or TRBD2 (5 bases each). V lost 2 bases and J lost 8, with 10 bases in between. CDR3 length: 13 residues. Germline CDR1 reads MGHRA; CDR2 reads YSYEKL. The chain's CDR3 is CASSQRGGHEQFF. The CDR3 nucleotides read TGCGCCAGCAGCCAACGGGGCGGACATGAGCAGTTCTTC.

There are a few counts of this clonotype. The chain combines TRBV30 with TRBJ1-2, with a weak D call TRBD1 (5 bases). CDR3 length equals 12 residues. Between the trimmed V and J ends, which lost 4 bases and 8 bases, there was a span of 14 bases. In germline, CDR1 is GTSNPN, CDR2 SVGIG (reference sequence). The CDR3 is CAWTPTASGYTF. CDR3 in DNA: TGTGCCTGGACTCCGACAGCGTCGGGCTACACCTTC.

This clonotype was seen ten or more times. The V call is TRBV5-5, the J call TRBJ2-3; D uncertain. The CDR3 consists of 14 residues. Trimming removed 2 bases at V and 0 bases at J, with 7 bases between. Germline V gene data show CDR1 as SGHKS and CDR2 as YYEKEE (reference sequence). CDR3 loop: CASSLLSSTDTQYF. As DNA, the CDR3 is TGTGCCAGCAGCTTATTAAGCAGCACAGATACGCAGTATTTT.

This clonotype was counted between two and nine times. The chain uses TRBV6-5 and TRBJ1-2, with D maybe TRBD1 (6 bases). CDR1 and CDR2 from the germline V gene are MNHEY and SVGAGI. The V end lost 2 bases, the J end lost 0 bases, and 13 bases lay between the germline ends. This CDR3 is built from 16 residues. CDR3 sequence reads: CASSYTPQGANYGYTF. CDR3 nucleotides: TGTGCCAGCAGTTACACCCCACAGGGCGCTAACTATGGCTACACCTTC.

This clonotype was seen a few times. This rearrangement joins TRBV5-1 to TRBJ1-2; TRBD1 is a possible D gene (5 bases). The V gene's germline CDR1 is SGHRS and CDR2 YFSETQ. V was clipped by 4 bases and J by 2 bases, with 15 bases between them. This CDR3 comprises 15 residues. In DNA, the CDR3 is TGCGCCAGCAGCCCGGGACCCCTGGAGAACTATGGCTACACCTTC. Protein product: CASSPGPLENYGYTF.